These 15 T cell receptor beta chains share one sample of origin, sequenced in a study of response to subunit inactivated influenza vaccine. In TCRdb, the RT-PCR reads were re-called with MiXCR into one record per CDR3 protein. The sample has roughly 290,000 distinct CDR3 sequences; 21% are singletons. The sequencing used PBMCs from blood, collected 21 months after vaccination. The receptor set was obtained from a man in his fifties or sixties who received an inactivated influenza vaccine.

V usage is TRBV20-1 and J usage is TRBJ1-5; D is perhaps TRBD1 (5 bases). With 3 bases removed from V and 0 bases from J, the gap between germline ends came to 36 bases. Germline CDR1 reads DFQATT; CDR2 reads SNEGSKA (reference sequence). CDR3 length equals 23 residues. The CDR3 bases are TGCAGTGCTAGGCTGACCGTCCGGTGTATTGGGGCTTCCATCGGATATAGCAATCAGCCCCAGCATTTT. As protein: CSARLTVRCIGASIGYSNQPQHF.

The V call is TRBV5-1, the J call TRBJ2-3; D uncertain. The CDR3 consists of 15 residues. From germline, CDR1 is SGHRS and CDR2 YFSETQ. The germline V and J ends were trimmed by 1 base and 6 bases, with 15 bases remaining between them. The CDR3 protein is CASSLRLAAPDTQYF. In DNA form, the CDR3 reads TGCGCCAGCAGCTTGCGTCTTGCTGCCCCCGATACGCAGTATTTT.

As DNA, the CDR3 is TGTGCCAGCAGTCCTCGGGTAAAACCGGACGGGGAGCTGTTTTTT. Translating it yields CASSPRVKPDGELFF. The V and J genes are TRBV28 and TRBJ2-2; D remains ambiguous. This CDR3 spans 15 amino acids. V lost 5 bases, J lost 7 bases, and 17 bases lay in between. Germline CDR1 and CDR2: MDHEN and SYDVKM.

The chain combines TRBV15 with TRBJ2-3, with TRBD2 as a possible D gene (6 bases). CDR3 size: 15 residues. The ends were cut back, 0 bases at V and 5 bases at J, with 12 bases in the middle. Germline V gene data show CDR1 as LNHNV and CDR2 as YYDKDF (reference sequence). The CDR3 protein is CATSRDRLVRDTQYF. Here the CDR3 DNA reads TGTGCCACCAGCAGAGACCGACTAGTTAGAGATACGCAGTATTTT.

In this sample, this clonotype turned up a few times. J is TRBJ2-2 and V is TRBV19; D unclear. Trimming took 1 base from V and 0 from J, leaving 6 bases between them. Germline values: CDR1 LNHDA, CDR2 SQIVND (reference sequence). The CDR3 is 15 amino acids. The CDR3 bases are TGTGCCAGTAGTATAGCTCTAACGAACACCGGGGAGCTGTTTTTT. Amino acid sequence: CASSIALTNTGELFF.

This clonotype was detected many times. The CDR3 loop reads CASSRLTAAEAFF. The CDR3 DNA follows: TGTGCCAGCAGCCGACTTACGGCGGCTGAAGCTTTCTTT. The chain uses TRBV7-8 and TRBJ1-1; D gene uncertain. Trimming stripped 5 bases from V and 6 bases from J, with 13 bases between. Germline V CDR1 and CDR2: SGHVS, FQNEAQ. This CDR3 has 13 residues. The entire variable domain, with the rest obtained from reference TRBV7-8 and TRBJ1-1, is as follows: GAGVSQSPRYKVAKRGQDVALRCDPISGHVSLFWYQQALGQGPEFLTYFQNEAQLDKSGLPSDRFFAERPEGSVSTLKIQRTQQEDSAVYLCASSRLTAAEAFFGQGTRLTVV.

This clonotype was seen a single time. In DNA form, the CDR3 reads TGTGCCAGCAGACACGACCCCCCGCGGGAGGGGGATTACGAGCAGTACTTC. As protein: CASRHDPPREGDYEQYF. This chain joins TRBV28 and TRBJ2-7; 9 nucleotides match TRBD2. Germline assignment: CDR1 MDHEN and CDR2 SYDVKM. The CDR3 runs to 17 residues. Losses at the gene ends were 6 bases for V and 4 bases for J; bases not matched to a gene: 16. The entire variable domain, with the rest obtained from reference TRBV28 and TRBJ2-7, is as follows: DVKVTQSSRYLVKRTGEKVFLECVQDMDHENMFWYRQDPGLGLRLIYFSYDVKMKEKGDIPEGYSVSREKKERFSLILESASTNQTSMYLCASRHDPPREGDYEQYFGPGTRLTVT.

The sample holds one count of this clonotype. The gene calls are TRBV7-6 and TRBJ2-2, with 8 nucleotides matching TRBD2. CDR3 length: 15 amino acids. J lost 7 bases, V lost 5 bases, and 9 bases had no gene match. Germline V gene lookup returns CDR1 SGHVS and CDR2 FNYEAQ. The CDR3 loop reads CASSPKAGVGGELFF. Here the CDR3 DNA reads TGTGCCAGCAGCCCCAAAGCGGGAGTGGGCGGGGAGCTGTTTTTT.

The chain carries TRBV5-5 and TRBJ1-2; the match to TRBD1 covers 7 bases. Germline CDR1 is SGHKS and CDR2 is YYEKEE (reference sequence). The CDR3 extends over 13 amino acids. J lost 8 bases, V lost 4 bases, and 8 bases had no gene match. CDR3 DNA sequence: TGTGCCAGCAGCAGACAGGGTCCAAGGGGCTACACCTTC. Its protein is CASSRQGPRGYTF.

This clonotype was seen a few times. The rearrangement uses TRBV5-1 and TRBJ2-1; tentative D call: TRBD2 (5 bases). The V and J ends lost 4 bases and 2 bases respectively, with 13 bases between them. The CDR3 is 15 amino acids. Germline lookup yields CDR1 SGHRS and CDR2 YFSETQ. CDR3: CASSGSGVAYNEQFF. CDR3 sequence (DNA): TGCGCCAGCAGCGGAAGCGGAGTCGCCTACAATGAGCAGTTCTTC.

In its sample, this clonotype was seen many times. J is TRBJ1-2 and V is TRBV9; D not resolved. The CDR3 contains 15 residues. Germline lookup yields CDR1 SGDLS and CDR2 YYNGEE. The V end was cut by 4 bases, the J end by 1 base, with 14 bases between. CDR3 region: CASSQGPSRNYGYTF. Here the CDR3 DNA reads TGTGCCAGCAGCCAAGGGCCCTCCCGTAACTATGGCTACACCTTC.

This clonotype was counted only a few times. The chain links TRBV15 to TRBJ2-7; a possible D gene is TRBD2 (5 bases). Looked up from germline, CDR1 is LNHNV and CDR2 is YYDKDF (reference sequence). V dropped 3 bases and J dropped 0 bases, with 15 bases sitting between them. The CDR3 covers 16 residues. The CDR3 DNA follows: TGTGCCACCAGCAGCGACCGCACGGGGAGCTCCTACGAGCAGTACTTC. This gives the protein CATSSDRTGSSYEQYF.

This clonotype occurred many times. This chain uses TRBV5-1 with TRBJ1-2; 10 bases match TRBD1. Germline trimming cut 1 base from V and 6 bases from J; bases unmatched to any gene: 6. Germline V CDR1 and CDR2: SGHRS, YFSETQ. The CDR3 loop spans 15 amino acids. CDR3 DNA: TGCGCCAGCAGCTTGTCGACAGGGGGCTCGAATGGCTACACCTTC. It encodes CASSLSTGGSNGYTF.

This chain connects TRBV30 to TRBJ1-1; D gene unclear. The CDR3 runs to 13 residues. Trimming shortened V by 1 base and J by 6 bases, and 12 bases separated the two germline ends. CDR1 and CDR2 (germline): GTSNPN, SVGIG (reference sequence). The CDR3: CAWSGVAWAEAFF. The CDR3 DNA follows: TGTGCCTGGAGTGGCGTGGCGTGGGCTGAAGCTTTCTTT. Drawing the rest from reference TRBV30 and TRBJ1-1, the complete variable domain is SQTIHQWPATLVQPVGSPLSLECTVEGTSNPNLYWYRQAAGRGLQLLFYSVGIGQISSEVPQNLSASRPQDRQFILSSKKLLLSDSGFYLCAWSGVAWAEAFFGQGTRLTVV.

The J gene is TRBJ2-2, the V gene TRBV29-1; TRBD2 agrees at 11 bases. The CDR3 sequence is 17 residues long. The J segment lost 0 bases and the V segment lost 2 bases, leaving 5 bases of the junction unmatched. The germline V gene encodes CDR1 SQVTM and CDR2 ANQGSEA. In DNA form, the CDR3 reads TGCAGCGTTGAAAGGGCTAGCGGGGGGCCGAACACCGGGGAGCTGTTTTTT. Translating gives CSVERASGGPNTGELFF.